This record covers a single T cell receptor (beta chain). The CDR3 totals 16 residues. The germline gives CDR1 LGHDT, CDR2 YNNKEL (reference sequence). V dropped 1 base and J dropped 6 bases, with 19 bases sitting between them. The data were taken from a study of blood T cell repertoires in COVID-19. Study information: From the United States, Italy and Spain came samples of acute and convalescent COVID-19. PBMCs, B-cell-depleted T cells, or T cells provided the cDNA or gDNA that made up the material.

In the authors' workflow: Estimated nucleated cell counts came from reference gene primer amplification. Here immunoSEQ multiplex PCR was the method, and the copy in TCRdb shows in-frame clones only, minus some. V and J calls and clone size are copied from that table; D and trimming were computed from the DNA. The data contain about 16,000 clones, 93% of them singletons. The sample was peripheral blood. The chain recombines TRBV3-1 (or the pseudogene TRBV3-2) with TRBJ2-7; D possibly corresponds to TRBD2 (6 bases). The receptor comes from a human donor in a cohort sampled during active COVID-19. The CDR3 sequence is CASSQVRVEGLSEQYF. CDR3 DNA: TGTGCCAGCAGCCAAGTCCGGGTGGAGGGTCTATCCGAGCAGTACTTC.